This TCR beta chain was found in a study of cytomegalovirus exposure and HLA in healthy donors. The study's findings and limits: The investigators catalogued 150 or so TCR beta chains as cytomegalovirus-associated. Cytomegalovirus status was reportedly diagnosed by the classifier with high sensitivity and specificity. CMV antigen specificity was confirmed in vitro for three CMV-associated chains.

From germline, CDR1 is MNHNS and CDR2 SASEGT. V gave up 1 base and J gave up 0 bases, with 18 bases separating them. This CDR3 contains 19 residues. To note about this clone: Its antigen remains unknown.

The donors were in the roughly 130-subject validation cohort, distinct from the approximately 700-subject first cohort. Only in-frame clones appear in the TCRdb table, and some are missing; sequencing was by immunoSEQ multiplex PCR. The data show around 160,000 clones, 88% seen once. V usage is TRBV6-1 and J usage is TRBJ1-4, with D maybe TRBD1 (5 bases). This TCR derives from a man aged 18 to 29 in good health and CMV-seronegative. Input material: PBMCs. The CDR3 loop is CASSEVLLGTAATNEKLFF. The CDR3 region has the DNA TGTGCCAGCAGTGAAGTTTTACTGGGGACTGCCGCAACTAATGAAAAACTGTTTTTT.